The T cell receptor (beta chain) under discussion was sequenced for a study of shared clonotypes between healthy human individuals. Study-wide findings and caveats: Approximately 4.6% of naive CD4 clonotypes were common to a few donors.

Concerning this clone: What it recognizes is unknown.

Method: immunoSEQ multiplex PCR; TCRdb's copy keeps in-frame clones and lacks some. Counted here are about 2.4 million clones, approximately 94% occurring once; the ten biggest clones make up around 0.14%. CDR3 length: 15 residues. Deletions cut 3 bases from V and 4 bases from J, with 16 bases between. CDR1 and CDR2 (germline): SGDLS, YYNGEE. The origin of this receptor is a man in his late teens or twenties in good health. The chain uses TRBV9 and TRBJ1-1; tentative D call: TRBD1 (5 bases). The sample comprised naive CD4+ T cells sorted from blood. Described subset: CD45RA+ positively selected. CDR3 residues: CASSASGNQGTEAFF. The CDR3 region has the DNA TGTGCCAGCAGCGCTTCCGGGAATCAGGGCACTGAAGCTTTCTTT.